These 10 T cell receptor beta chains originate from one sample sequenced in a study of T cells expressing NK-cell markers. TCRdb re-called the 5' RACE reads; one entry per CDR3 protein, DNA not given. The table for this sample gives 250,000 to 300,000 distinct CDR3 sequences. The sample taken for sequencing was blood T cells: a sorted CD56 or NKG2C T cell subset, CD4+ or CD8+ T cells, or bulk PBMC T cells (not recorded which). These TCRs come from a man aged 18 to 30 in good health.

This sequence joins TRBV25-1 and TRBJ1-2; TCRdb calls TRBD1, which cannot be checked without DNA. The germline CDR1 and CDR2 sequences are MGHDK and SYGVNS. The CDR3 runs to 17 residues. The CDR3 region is CASSVGASGGINYGYTF.

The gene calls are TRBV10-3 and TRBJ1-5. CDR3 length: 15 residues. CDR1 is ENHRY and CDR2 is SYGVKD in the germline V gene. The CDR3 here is CAIRGSTSPNQPQHF.

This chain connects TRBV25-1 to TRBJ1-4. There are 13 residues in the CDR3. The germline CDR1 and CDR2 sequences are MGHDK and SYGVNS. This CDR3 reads CASRSLQNEKLFF.

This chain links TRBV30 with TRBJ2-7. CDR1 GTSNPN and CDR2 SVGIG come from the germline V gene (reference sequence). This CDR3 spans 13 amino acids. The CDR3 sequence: CAWIPAGSYEQYF.

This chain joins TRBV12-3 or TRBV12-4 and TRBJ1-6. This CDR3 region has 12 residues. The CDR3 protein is CASSLGVKPLHF.

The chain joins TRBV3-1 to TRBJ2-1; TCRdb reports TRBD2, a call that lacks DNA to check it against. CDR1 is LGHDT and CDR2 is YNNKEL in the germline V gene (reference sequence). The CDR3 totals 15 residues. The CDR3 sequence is CASSHGLVPQGEQFF.

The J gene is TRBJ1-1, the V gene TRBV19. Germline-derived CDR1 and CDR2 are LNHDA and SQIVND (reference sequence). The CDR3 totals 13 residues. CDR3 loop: CASSIAVNTEAFF.

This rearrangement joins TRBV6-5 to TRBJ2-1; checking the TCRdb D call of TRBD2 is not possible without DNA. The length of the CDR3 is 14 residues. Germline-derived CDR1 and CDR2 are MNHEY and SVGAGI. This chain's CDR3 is CASIETSGRNEQFF.

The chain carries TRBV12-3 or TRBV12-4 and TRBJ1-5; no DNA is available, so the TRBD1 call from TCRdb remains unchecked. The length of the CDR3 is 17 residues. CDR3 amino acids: CASSLRMQGDSNQPQHF.

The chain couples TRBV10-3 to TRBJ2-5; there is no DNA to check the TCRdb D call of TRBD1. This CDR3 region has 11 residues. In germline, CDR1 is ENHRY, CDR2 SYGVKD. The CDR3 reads CANGMRETQYF.